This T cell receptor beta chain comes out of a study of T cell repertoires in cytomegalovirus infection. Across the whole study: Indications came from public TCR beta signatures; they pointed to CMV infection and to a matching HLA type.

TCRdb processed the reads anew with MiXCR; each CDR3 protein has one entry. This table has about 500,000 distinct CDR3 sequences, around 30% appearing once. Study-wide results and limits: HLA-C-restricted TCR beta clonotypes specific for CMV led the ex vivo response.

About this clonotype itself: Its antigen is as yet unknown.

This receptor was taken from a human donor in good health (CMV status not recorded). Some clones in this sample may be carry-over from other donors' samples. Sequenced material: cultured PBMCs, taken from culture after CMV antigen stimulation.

Here the CDR3 DNA reads TGCAGTGCTAGATCCCAGACGGGCGAAGCCACCTACGAGCAGTACTTC. It yields the protein CSARSQTGEATYEQYF. V gene TRBV20-1 combines with J gene TRBJ2-7; D is ambiguous. V lost 2 bases and J 2 bases, leaving 19 bases between the germline ends. This CDR3 has 16 amino acids. Germline CDR1 and CDR2: DFQATT and SNEGSKA (reference sequence).